This T cell receptor beta chain was recovered during a study of blood T cell repertoires in COVID-19. Whole-study context: Some COVID-19 samples were acute and others convalescent; all came from the United States, Italy and Spain.

This clone turned up a few times. Followed over time, Seattle patients had been enrolled while infection was active. Libraries were prepared by immunoSEQ multiplex PCR; TCRdb keeps only in-frame clonotypes and omits some of them. The sample gives roughly 260,000 clones, more than 85% of which show up once; approximately 2.6% is in the top ten. The receptor was isolated from a person aged 18 to 35 with COVID-19, enrolled during active disease. The material sequenced was peripheral blood.

CDR3 loop: CASNTGDTGELFF. The CDR3 region has the DNA TGTGCCAGTAATACAGGGGACACCGGGGAGCTGTTTTTT. The gene calls are TRBV19 and TRBJ2-2; 7 positions match TRBD1. Germline CDR1 LNHDA, CDR2 SQIVND (reference sequence). This CDR3 is built from 13 residues. Germline trimming cut 7 bases from V and 3 bases from J; bases unmatched to any gene: 2.